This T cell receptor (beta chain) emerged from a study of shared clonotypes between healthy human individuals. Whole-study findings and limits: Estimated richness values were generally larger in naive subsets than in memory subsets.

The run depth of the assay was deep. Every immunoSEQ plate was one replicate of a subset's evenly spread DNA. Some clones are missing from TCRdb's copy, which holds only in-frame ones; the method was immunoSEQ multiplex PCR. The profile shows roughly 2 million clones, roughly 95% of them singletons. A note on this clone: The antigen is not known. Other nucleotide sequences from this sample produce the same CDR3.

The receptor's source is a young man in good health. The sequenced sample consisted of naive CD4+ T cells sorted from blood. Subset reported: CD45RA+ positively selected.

The CDR3 DNA reads TGTGCCAGCAGCTTAGGTGCTGCGCAAGAGACCCAGTACTTC. This translates into CASSLGAAQETQYF. The rearrangement links TRBV7-2 to TRBJ2-5; D unresolved. The CDR3 sequence is 14 residues long. Germline V lookup: CDR1 SGHTA, CDR2 FQGNSA. Trimming removed 1 base from V and 2 bases from J, with 8 bases in between.